This T cell receptor beta chain was recorded in a study of blood T cell repertoires in COVID-19. TCRdb keeps only in-frame clones here, not all; method: immunoSEQ multiplex PCR. The table has around 450,000 clones, roughly nine tenths seen once; the top ten hold roughly 0.7%. Donors in Cohort 3 counted as recovered after two negative PCRs, clearance, or symptom resolution. CDR1 is SGHRS and CDR2 is YFSETQ in the germline V gene. V trimming: 3 bases; J trimming: 5 bases; junction bases outside the gene matches: 8. This CDR3 contains 15 residues. The V and J genes are TRBV5-1 and TRBJ1-2; 9 bases line up with TRBD1. The TCR comes from a woman aged 18-35 years who had recovered from COVID-19. Sequencing was done on a sample of PBMCs or T cells enriched from blood (not recorded which). The CDR3 loop is CASSSRQGEAYGYTF. The CDR3 coding sequence is TGCGCCAGCAGCTCTCGACAGGGGGAGGCTTATGGCTACACCTTC.